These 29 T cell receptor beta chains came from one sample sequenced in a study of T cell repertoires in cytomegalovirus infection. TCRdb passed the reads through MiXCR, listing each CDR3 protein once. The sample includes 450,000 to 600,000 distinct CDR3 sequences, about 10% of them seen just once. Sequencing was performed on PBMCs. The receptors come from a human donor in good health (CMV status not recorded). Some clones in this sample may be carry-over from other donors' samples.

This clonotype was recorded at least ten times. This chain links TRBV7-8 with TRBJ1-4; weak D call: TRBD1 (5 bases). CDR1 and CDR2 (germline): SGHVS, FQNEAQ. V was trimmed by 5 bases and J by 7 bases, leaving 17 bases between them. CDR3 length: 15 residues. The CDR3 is CASSKGRVRFEKLFF. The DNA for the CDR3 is TGTGCCAGCAGCAAGGGGAGGGTTCGGTTTGAAAAACTGTTTTTT.

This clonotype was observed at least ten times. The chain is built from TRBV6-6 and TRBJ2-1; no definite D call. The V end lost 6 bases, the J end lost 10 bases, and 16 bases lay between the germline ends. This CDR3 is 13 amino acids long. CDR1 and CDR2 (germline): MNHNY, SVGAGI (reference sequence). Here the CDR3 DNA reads TGTGCCAGCAGCCCGTTCCCCCTGAGAGAGCAGTTCTTC. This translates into CASSPFPLREQFF.

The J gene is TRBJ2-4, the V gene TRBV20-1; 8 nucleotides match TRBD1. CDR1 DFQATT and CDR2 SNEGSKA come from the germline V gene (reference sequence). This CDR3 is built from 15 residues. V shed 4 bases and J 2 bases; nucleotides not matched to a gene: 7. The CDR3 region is CSAMDRESTKNIQYF. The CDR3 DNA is TGCAGTGCTATGGACAGGGAATCGACCAAAAACATTCAGTACTTC.

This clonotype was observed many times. CDR3 in DNA: TGCGCCAGCAGCCGAGGGACTAGCGGGTCCGAGCAGTACTTC. Protein: CASSRGTSGSEQYF. The chain is built from TRBV4-1 and TRBJ2-7; TRBD2 agrees at 12 bases. Per the germline V gene, CDR1 is MGHRA and CDR2 is YSYEKL. CDR3 length equals 14 residues. Unmatched junction bases numbered 4, after V lost 4 bases and J lost 6 bases.

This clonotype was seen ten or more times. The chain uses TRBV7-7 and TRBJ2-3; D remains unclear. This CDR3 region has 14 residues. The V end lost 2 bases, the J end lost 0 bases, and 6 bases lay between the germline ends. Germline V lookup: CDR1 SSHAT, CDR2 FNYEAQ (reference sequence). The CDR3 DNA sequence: TGTGCCAGCAGCTTAAGTGGCAGCACAGATACGCAGTATTTT. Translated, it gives CASSLSGSTDTQYF. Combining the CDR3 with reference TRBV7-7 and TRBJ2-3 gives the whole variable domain GAGVSQSPRYKVTKRGQDVTLRCDPISSHATLYWYQQALGQGPEFLTYFNYEAQPDKSGLPSDRFSAERPEGSISTLTIQRTEQRDSAMYRCASSLSGSTDTQYFGPGTRLTVL.

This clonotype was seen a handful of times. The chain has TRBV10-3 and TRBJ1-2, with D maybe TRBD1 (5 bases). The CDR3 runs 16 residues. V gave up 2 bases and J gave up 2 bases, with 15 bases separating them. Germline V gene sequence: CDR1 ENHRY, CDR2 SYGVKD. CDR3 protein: CAISETRTYGNYGYTF. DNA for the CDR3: TGTGCCATCAGTGAGACAAGGACATACGGAAACTATGGCTACACCTTC.

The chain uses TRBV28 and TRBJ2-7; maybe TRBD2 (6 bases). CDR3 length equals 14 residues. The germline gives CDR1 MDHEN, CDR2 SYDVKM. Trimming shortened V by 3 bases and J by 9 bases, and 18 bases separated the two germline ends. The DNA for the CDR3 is TGTGCCAGCAGTTTCGGCGGGGCTGTACGCGGGCAGTACTTC. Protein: CASSFGGAVRGQYF.

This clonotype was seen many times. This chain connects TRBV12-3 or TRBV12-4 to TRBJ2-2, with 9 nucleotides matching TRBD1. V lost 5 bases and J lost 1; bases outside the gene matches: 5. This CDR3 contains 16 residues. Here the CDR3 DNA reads TGTGCCAGCAGTCCCTGGGACAGGGTGAACACCGGGGAGCTGTTTTTT. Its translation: CASSPWDRVNTGELFF.

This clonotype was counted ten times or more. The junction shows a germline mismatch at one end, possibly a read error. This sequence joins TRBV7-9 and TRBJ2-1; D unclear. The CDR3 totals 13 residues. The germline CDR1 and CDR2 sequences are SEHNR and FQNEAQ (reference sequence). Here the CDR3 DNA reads TGTGCCAGCAGCCGCTCGGGCGACGGTACTGAACTATTC. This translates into CASSRSGDGTELF. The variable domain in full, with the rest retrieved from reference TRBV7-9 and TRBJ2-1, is DTGVSQNPRHKITKRGQNVTFRCDPISEHNRLYWYRQTLGQGPEFLTYFQNEAQLEKSRLLSDRFSAERPKGSFSTLEIQRTEQGDSAMYLCASSRSGDGTELFGPGTRLTVL.

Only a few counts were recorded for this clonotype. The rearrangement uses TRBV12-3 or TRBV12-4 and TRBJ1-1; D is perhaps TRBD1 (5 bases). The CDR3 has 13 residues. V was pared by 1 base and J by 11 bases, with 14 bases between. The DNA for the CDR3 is TGTGCCAGCAGTTTAGGATCCGGGGAGGGGGCTTTCTTT. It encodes CASSLGSGEGAFF.

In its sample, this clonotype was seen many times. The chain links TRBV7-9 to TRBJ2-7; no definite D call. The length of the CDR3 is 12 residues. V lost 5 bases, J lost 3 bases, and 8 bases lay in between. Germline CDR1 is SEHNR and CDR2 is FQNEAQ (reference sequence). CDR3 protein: CASSAPYYEQYF. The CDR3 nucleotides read TGTGCCAGCAGCGCTCCCTACTACGAGCAGTACTTC. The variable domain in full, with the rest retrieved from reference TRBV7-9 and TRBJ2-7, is DTGVSQNPRHKITKRGQNVTFRCDPISEHNRLYWYRQTLGQGPEFLTYFQNEAQLEKSRLLSDRFSAERPKGSFSTLEIQRTEQGDSAMYLCASSAPYYEQYFGPGTRLTVT.

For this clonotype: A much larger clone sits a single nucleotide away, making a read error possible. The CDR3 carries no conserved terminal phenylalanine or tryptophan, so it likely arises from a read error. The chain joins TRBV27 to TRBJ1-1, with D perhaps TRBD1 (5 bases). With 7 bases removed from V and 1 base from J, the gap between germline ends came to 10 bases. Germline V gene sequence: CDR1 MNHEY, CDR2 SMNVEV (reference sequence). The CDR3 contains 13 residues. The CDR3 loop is CASKRGGNTEAFL. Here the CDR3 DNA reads TGTGCCAGCAAGAGGGGAGGGAACACTGAAGCTTTCTTA.

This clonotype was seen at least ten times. The CDR3 is CASSSQTADSSGPYNEQFF. CDR3 in DNA: TGTGCCAGCAGCTCGCAGACCGCCGACTCTAGCGGTCCCTACAATGAGCAGTTCTTC. The chain employs TRBV7-3 and TRBJ2-1, with TRBD2 identical over 7 bases. Germline V gene data show CDR1 as SGHTA and CDR2 as FQGTGA. V trimming: 4 bases; J trimming: 2 bases; junction bases outside the gene matches: 17. The CDR3 is made up of 19 amino acids.

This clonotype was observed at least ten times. The CDR3 region is CASRGLAGVGGTDTQYF. The CDR3 DNA sequence: TGTGCCAGCAGAGGACTAGCGGGAGTGGGAGGCACAGATACGCAGTATTTT. The chain is built from TRBV2 and TRBJ2-3; TRBD2 matches at 13 bases. This CDR3 comprises 17 residues. V trimming: 6 bases; J trimming: 1 base; junction bases outside the gene matches: 7. Germline assignment: CDR1 SNHLY and CDR2 FYNNEI.

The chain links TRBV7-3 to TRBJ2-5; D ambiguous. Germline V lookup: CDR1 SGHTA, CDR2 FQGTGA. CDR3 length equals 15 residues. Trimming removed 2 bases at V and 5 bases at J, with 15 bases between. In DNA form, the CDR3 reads TGTGCCAGCAGCTTATCGATAGGACCCGGCGAGACCCAGTACTTC. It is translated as CASSLSIGPGETQYF.

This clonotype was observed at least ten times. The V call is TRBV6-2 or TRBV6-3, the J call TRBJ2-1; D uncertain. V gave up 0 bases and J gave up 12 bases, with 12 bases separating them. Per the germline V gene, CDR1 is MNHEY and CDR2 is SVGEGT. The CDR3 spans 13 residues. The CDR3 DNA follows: TGTGCCAGCAGTTACTCGACTGGGCCCCGGCAGTTCTTC. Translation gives CASSYSTGPRQFF.

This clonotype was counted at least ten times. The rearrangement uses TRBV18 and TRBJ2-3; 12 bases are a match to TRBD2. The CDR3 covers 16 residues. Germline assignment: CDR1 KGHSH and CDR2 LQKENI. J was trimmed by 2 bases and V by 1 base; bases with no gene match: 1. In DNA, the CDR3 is TGTGCCAGCTCACCACGACTAGCGGGGGCCACAGATACGCAGTATTTT. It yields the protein CASSPRLAGATDTQYF. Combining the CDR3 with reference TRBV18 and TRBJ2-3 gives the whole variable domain NAGVMQNPRHLVRRRGQEARLRCSPMKGHSHVYWYRQLPEEGLKFMVYLQKENIIDESGMPKERFSAEFPKEGPSILRIQQVVRGDSAAYFCASSPRLAGATDTQYFGPGTRLTVL.

The DNA for the CDR3 is TGTGCCAGCACCCGGGGCGACTACTATGGCTACACCTTC. Encoded protein: CASTRGDYYGYTF. The chain recombines TRBV28 with TRBJ1-2; perhaps TRBD1 as D (5 bases). V was pared by 7 bases and J by 3 bases, with 12 bases between. The CDR3 runs 13 residues. Germline values: CDR1 MDHEN, CDR2 SYDVKM.

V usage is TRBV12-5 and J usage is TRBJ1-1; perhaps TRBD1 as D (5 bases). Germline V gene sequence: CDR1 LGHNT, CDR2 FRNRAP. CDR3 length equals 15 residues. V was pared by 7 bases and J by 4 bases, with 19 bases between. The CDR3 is CASALEGDLGTEAFF. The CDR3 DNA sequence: TGTGCTAGTGCCCTCGAAGGGGATTTGGGCACTGAAGCTTTCTTT.

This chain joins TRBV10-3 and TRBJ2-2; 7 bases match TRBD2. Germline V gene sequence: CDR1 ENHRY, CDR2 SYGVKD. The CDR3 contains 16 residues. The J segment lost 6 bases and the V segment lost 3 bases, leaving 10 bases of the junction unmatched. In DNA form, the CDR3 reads TGTGCCATCAGTGATCGGGGGGAGAGCTATGCCGGGGAGCTGTTTTTT. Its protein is CAISDRGESYAGELFF.

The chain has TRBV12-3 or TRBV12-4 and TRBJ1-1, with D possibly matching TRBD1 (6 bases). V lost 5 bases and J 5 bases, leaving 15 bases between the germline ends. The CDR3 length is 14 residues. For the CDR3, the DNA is TGTGCCAGCAGTCCCACGGGGGCTTCGACTGAAGCTTTCTTT. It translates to CASSPTGASTEAFF.

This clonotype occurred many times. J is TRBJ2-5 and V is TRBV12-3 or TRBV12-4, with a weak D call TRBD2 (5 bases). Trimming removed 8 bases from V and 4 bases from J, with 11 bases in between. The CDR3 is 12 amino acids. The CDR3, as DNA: TGTGCCAGCCATGGCGAGGGAGAGACCCAGTACTTC. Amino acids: CASHGEGETQYF.

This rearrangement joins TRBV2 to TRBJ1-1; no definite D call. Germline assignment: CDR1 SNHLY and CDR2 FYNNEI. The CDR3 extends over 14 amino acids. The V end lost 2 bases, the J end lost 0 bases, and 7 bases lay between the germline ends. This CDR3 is CASSEWRVNTEAFF. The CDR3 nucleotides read TGTGCCAGCAGTGAATGGAGGGTGAACACTGAAGCTTTCTTT. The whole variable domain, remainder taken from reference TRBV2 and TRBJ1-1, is EPEVTQTPSHQVTQMGQEVILRCVPISNHLYFYWYRQILGQKVEFLVSFYNNEISEKSEIFDDQFSVERPDGSNFTLKIRSTKLEDSAMYFCASSEWRVNTEAFFGQGTRLTVV.

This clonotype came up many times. DNA of the CDR3: TGTGCCAGCAGCCCGGGACATTCGAACACTGAAGCTTTCTTT. Protein product: CASSPGHSNTEAFF. The chain links TRBV7-3 to TRBJ1-1; D is perhaps TRBD1 (6 bases). V was trimmed by 5 bases and J by 1 base, leaving 11 bases between them. Germline-derived CDR1 and CDR2 are SGHTA and FQGTGA. There are 14 residues in the CDR3. The complete variable domain, with remaining parts taken from reference TRBV7-3 and TRBJ1-1, reads GAGVSQTPSNKVTEKGKYVELRCDPISGHTALYWYRQSLGQGPEFLIYFQGTGAADDSGLPNDRFFAVRPEGSVSTLKIQRTERGDSAVYLCASSPGHSNTEAFFGQGTRLTVV.

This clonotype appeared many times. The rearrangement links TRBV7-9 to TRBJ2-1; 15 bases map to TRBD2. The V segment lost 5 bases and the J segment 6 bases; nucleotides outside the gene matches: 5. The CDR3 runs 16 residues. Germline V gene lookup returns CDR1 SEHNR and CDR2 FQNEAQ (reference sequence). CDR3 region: CASSNLGLAGGNEQFF. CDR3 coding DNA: TGTGCCAGCAGCAACCTGGGACTAGCGGGGGGCAATGAGCAGTTCTTC.

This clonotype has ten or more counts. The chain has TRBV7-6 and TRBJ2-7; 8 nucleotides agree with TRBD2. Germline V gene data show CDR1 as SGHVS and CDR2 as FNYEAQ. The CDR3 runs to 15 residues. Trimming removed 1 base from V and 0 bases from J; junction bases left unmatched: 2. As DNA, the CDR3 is TGTGCCAGCAGCTTAGTAGCGGGGAGCTCCTACGAGCAGTACTTC. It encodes CASSLVAGSSYEQYF.

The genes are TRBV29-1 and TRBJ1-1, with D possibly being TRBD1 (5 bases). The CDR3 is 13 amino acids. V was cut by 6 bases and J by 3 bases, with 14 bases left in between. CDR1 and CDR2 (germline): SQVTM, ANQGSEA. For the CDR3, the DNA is TGCAGCGTGGGGGGGGGGTCGGACACTGAAGCTTTCTTT. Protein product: CSVGGGSDTEAFF.

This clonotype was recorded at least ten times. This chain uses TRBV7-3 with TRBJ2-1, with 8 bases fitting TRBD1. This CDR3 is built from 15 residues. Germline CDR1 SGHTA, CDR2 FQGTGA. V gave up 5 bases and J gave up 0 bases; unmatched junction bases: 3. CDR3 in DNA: TGTGCCAGCAGCGAAGGGACAGGCTCCTACAATGAGCAGTTCTTC. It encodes CASSEGTGSYNEQFF.

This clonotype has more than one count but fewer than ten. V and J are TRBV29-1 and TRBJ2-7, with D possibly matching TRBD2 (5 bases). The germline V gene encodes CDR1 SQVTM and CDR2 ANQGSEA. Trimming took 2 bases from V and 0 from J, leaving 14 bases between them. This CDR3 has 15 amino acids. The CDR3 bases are TGCAGCGTTGAAACCCTAGCCCTGAGCTCCTACGAGCAGTACTTC. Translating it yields CSVETLALSSYEQYF.